The 17 T cell receptor beta chains given below trace back to one sample, sequenced in a study of T cell responses to AZD1222 COVID-19 vaccine. TCRdb's table, derived via immunoSEQ multiplex PCR, lists solely in-frame clones and lacks some. The sample yields 140,000 to 150,000 clones, 85% to 95% seen once. The sequencing here drew on peripheral blood, taken on day 0 of AZD1222 vaccination. Source of these receptors: an adult in good health.

This clone has more than one count but fewer than ten. V usage is TRBV18 and J usage is TRBJ1-2, with D possibly TRBD1 on 5 matching bases. Trimming left V 6 bases short and J 2 bases short, with 19 bases between. The germline gives CDR1 KGHSH, CDR2 LQKENI. The CDR3 loop spans 16 amino acids. This CDR3 is CASSQSGTTRNYGYTF. The CDR3 region has the DNA TGTGCCAGCTCCCAGTCGGGGACGACCAGGAACTATGGCTACACCTTC.

The chain employs TRBV7-3 and TRBJ2-2; D possibly corresponds to TRBD2 (5 bases). In germline, CDR1 is SGHTA, CDR2 FQGTGA. This CDR3 is built from 13 residues. Trimming shortened V by 10 bases and J by 2 bases, and 11 bases separated the two germline ends. The DNA for the CDR3 is TGTGCCACCGGCGGGCCTAACACCGGGGAGCTGTTTTTT. It codes for CATGGPNTGELFF.

This rearrangement joins TRBV7-9 to TRBJ1-3; 7 bases map to TRBD1. Trimming at V came to 5 bases and at J to 3 bases, leaving 4 bases not matched to a gene. Per germline, CDR1 SEHNR and CDR2 FQNEAQ (reference sequence). The CDR3 consists of 14 residues. The CDR3 here is CASSRQGFGNTIYF. The CDR3 region has the DNA TGTGCCAGCAGCCGACAGGGCTTTGGAAACACCATATATTTT.

The rearrangement links TRBV10-3 to TRBJ1-1, with a possible D match to TRBD1 (6 bases). Germline V lookup: CDR1 ENHRY, CDR2 SYGVKD. This CDR3 spans 13 amino acids. The V end lost 8 bases, the J end lost 7 bases, and 17 bases lay between the germline ends. The chain's CDR3 is CAIAGAGGSEAFF. In DNA, the CDR3 is TGTGCCATCGCGGGGGCCGGGGGTAGTGAAGCTTTCTTT.

This rearrangement joins TRBV29-1 to TRBJ1-1; no reliable D call. CDR1 SQVTM and CDR2 ANQGSEA come from the germline V gene. Between the trimmed V and J ends, which lost 5 bases and 4 bases, there was a span of 11 bases. The CDR3 has 12 residues. CDR3 amino acids: CSVPGMGTEAFF. DNA for the CDR3: TGCAGCGTTCCTGGCATGGGCACTGAAGCTTTCTTT.

This clone was recorded once. The rearrangement joins TRBV2 to TRBJ2-6; either TRBD1 or TRBD2 may fit D (6 bases each). This CDR3 has 18 amino acids. Germline V gene lookup returns CDR1 SNHLY and CDR2 FYNNEI. Trimming removed 4 bases from V and 1 base from J, with 17 bases in between. The CDR3 protein is CASSGRVGGPSGANVLTF. The CDR3, as DNA: TGTGCCAGCAGTGGACGCGTTGGGGGGCCTTCTGGGGCCAACGTCCTGACTTTC.

The V gene is TRBV9, the J gene TRBJ1-2; 7 positions match TRBD1. V was clipped by 0 bases and J by 1 base; unmatched bases: 0. CDR1 and CDR2 (germline): SGDLS, YYNGEE. This CDR3 comprises 14 residues. This chain's CDR3 is CASSVGDSNYGYTF. The CDR3 DNA reads TGTGCCAGCAGCGTAGGGGACAGTAACTATGGCTACACCTTC. The full variable domain, in which reference TRBV9 and TRBJ1-2 provide the parts outside the CDR3, is DSGVTQTPKHLITATGQRVTLRCSPRSGDLSVYWYQQSLDQGLQFLIQYYNGEERAKGNILERFSAQQFPDLHSELNLSSLELGDSALYFCASSVGDSNYGYTFGSGTRLTVV.

The rearrangement uses TRBV5-1 and TRBJ1-1; D is ambiguous. V was pared by 3 bases and J by 0 bases, with 6 bases between. This CDR3 has 13 amino acids. CDR1 and CDR2 (germline): SGHRS, YFSETQ. CDR3 loop: CASSSGLNTEAFF. Here the CDR3 DNA reads TGCGCCAGCAGCTCGGGGTTGAACACTGAAGCTTTCTTT.

V and J are TRBV2 and TRBJ2-5; 9 nucleotides line up with TRBD1. Germline CDR1 reads SNHLY; CDR2 reads FYNNEI. The CDR3 consists of 13 residues. DNA of the CDR3: TGTGCTCTTGGGACAGGGTTTCAAGAGACCCAGTACTTC. Translated, it gives CALGTGFQETQYF.

The rearrangement uses TRBV5-6 and TRBJ2-5; a weak D match, TRBD1 (5 bases). With 1 base removed from V and 4 bases from J, the gap between germline ends came to 17 bases. Germline V lookup: CDR1 SGHDT, CDR2 YYEEEE. The length of the CDR3 is 16 residues. The CDR3 sequence is CASSLLALSQGETQYF. The CDR3 DNA sequence: TGTGCCAGCAGCTTGTTGGCACTCTCGCAGGGAGAGACCCAGTACTTC.

The chain employs TRBV11-2 and TRBJ2-1, with 7 bases identical to TRBD1. V trimming: 5 bases; J trimming: 4 bases; junction bases outside the gene matches: 11. The CDR3 sequence is 16 residues long. Germline lookup yields CDR1 SGHAT and CDR2 FQNNGV. CDR3 sequence: CASSVRRDSPYNEQFF. DNA for the CDR3: TGTGCCAGCAGCGTTCGCCGGGACAGCCCGTACAATGAGCAGTTCTTC.

The chain recombines TRBV27 with TRBJ1-3; D is unclear. This CDR3 contains 14 residues. Germline V gene sequence: CDR1 MNHEY, CDR2 SMNVEV (reference sequence). The ends were cut back, 8 bases at V and 0 bases at J, with 11 bases in the middle. This CDR3 reads CASPIFLSGNTIYF. The CDR3, as DNA: TGTGCCAGCCCGATCTTCCTCTCTGGAAACACCATATATTTT.

This chain uses TRBV27 with TRBJ1-2; D is unresolved. The CDR3 is made up of 10 amino acids. Trimming stripped 3 bases from V and 5 bases from J, with 1 base between. CDR1 and CDR2 (germline): MNHEY, SMNVEV (reference sequence). The CDR3 region has the DNA TGTGCCAGCAGTTTGTATGGCTACACCTTC. This codes for CASSLYGYTF.

The V call is TRBV7-2, the J call TRBJ1-5; 7 positions match TRBD1. Germline CDR1 SGHTA, CDR2 FQGNSA. There are 13 residues in the CDR3. V shed 8 bases and J 4 bases; nucleotides not matched to a gene: 5. Here the CDR3 DNA reads TGTGCCAGCCAGGGGGAAGCTAATCAGCCCCAGCATTTT. Translation: CASQGEANQPQHF.

This rearrangement joins TRBV2 to TRBJ1-4; D is undetermined. Trimming removed 4 bases from V and 4 bases from J, with 7 bases in between. The germline gives CDR1 SNHLY, CDR2 FYNNEI. The CDR3 runs 13 residues. The CDR3 loop reads CASSAPGNEKLFF. The CDR3 DNA follows: TGTGCCAGCAGTGCACCGGGTAATGAAAAACTGTTTTTT. Based on the CDR3 plus reference TRBV2 and TRBJ1-4, the full variable domain is EPEVTQTPSHQVTQMGQEVILRCVPISNHLYFYWYRQILGQKVEFLVSFYNNEISEKSEIFDDQFSVERPDGSNFTLKIRSTKLEDSAMYFCASSAPGNEKLFFGSGTQLSVL.

This clone is labeled medium-sized. The chain is built from TRBV6-5 and TRBJ2-1; D might be TRBD2 (5 bases). The CDR3 length is 13 residues. Trimming removed 0 bases from V and 8 bases from J, with 8 bases in between. From germline, CDR1 is MNHEY and CDR2 SVGAGI. The CDR3, as DNA: TGTGCCAGCAGTTACTCGGGAGAGGATGAGCAGTTCTTC. Translated: CASSYSGEDEQFF.

The chain joins TRBV7-8 to TRBJ1-5; D is perhaps TRBD1 (5 bases). Germline lookup yields CDR1 SGHVS and CDR2 FQNEAQ. Trimming took off 0 bases at V and 4 bases at J, with 13 bases between the two ends. This CDR3 has 16 residues. The CDR3 DNA reads TGTGCCAGCAGCTTAGCCCCCCTGGCAGGGAATCAGCCCCAGCATTTT. Amino acids: CASSLAPLAGNQPQHF.